These 18 T cell receptor beta chains were sequenced from one sample in a study of T cells in Graves' hyperthyroidism and ophthalmopathy. TCR beta CDR3 sequences were amplified from RNA transcripts. TCR CDR3 regions were first amplified by RT-PCR with HTBI primers. A single record per CDR3 protein comes from TCRdb applying MiXCR to the multiplex PCR reads. The table has about 360,000 distinct CDR3 sequences, less than 15% seen once. The material sequenced was blood. Source of these receptors: a woman younger than 35 with Graves' hyperthyroidism.

Only a few counts were recorded for this clonotype. A much larger clonotype is one base distant, so this may be a read error. The V gene is TRBV6-1, the J gene TRBJ2-3; tentatively, D is TRBD1 (5 bases). The J call may not be correct, given that the DNA end is closer to TRBJ1-5. Germline V CDR1 and CDR2: MNHNS, SASEGT. CDR3 size: 14 residues. The CDR3 bases are TGTGCCAGCAGACTGGGACTCGACACAGATACGCAGCATTTT. This codes for CASRLGLDTDTQHF.

This clonotype was found many times. The chain joins TRBV24-1 to TRBJ1-1, with a tentative D call TRBD1 (5 bases). The ends were cut back, 9 bases at V and 1 base at J, with 5 bases in the middle. CDR3 length: 11 amino acids. From germline, CDR1 is KGHDR and CDR2 SFDVKD. This chain's CDR3 is CATQGNTEAFF. For the CDR3, the DNA is TGTGCCACCCAGGGGAACACTGAAGCTTTCTTT.

This clonotype was counted ten times or more. The chain is built from TRBV5-1 and TRBJ2-3, with 7 bases fitting TRBD2. CDR3 size: 15 residues. Germline V gene data show CDR1 as SGHRS and CDR2 as YFSETQ. V dropped 1 base and J dropped 7; count of bases not matched to a gene: 9. Here the CDR3 DNA reads TGCGCCAGCAGCTTGATATTAGGGGAGGGGAATACGCAGTATTTT. Translating gives CASSLILGEGNTQYF.

This clonotype was picked up many times. V is TRBV18 and J is TRBJ2-3; a possible D gene is TRBD2 (5 bases). The CDR3 loop spans 15 amino acids. V was clipped by 10 bases and J by 0 bases, with 17 bases between them. Per germline, CDR1 KGHSH and CDR2 LQKENI. Here the CDR3 reads CATIGGGTSTDTQYF. The CDR3 DNA reads as TGTGCCACTATCGGAGGCGGAACTAGCACAGATACGCAGTATTTT.

In its sample, this clonotype was seen once. This chain links TRBV6-2 or TRBV6-3 with TRBJ2-3; 10 bases match TRBD2. V was clipped by 9 bases and J by 6 bases; unmatched bases: 15. The CDR3 runs to 16 residues. In germline, CDR1 is MNHEY, CDR2 SVGEGT. The DNA of the CDR3 is TGTGCCAGTCATGACTCTAGCGGGAGACAAGCCGATACGCAGTATTTT. Residues: CASHDSSGRQADTQYF.

This clonotype was recorded at least ten times. V is TRBV20-1 and J is TRBJ1-1, with D uncertain. Germline lookup yields CDR1 DFQATT and CDR2 SNEGSKA (reference sequence). V lost 0 bases, J lost 1 base, and 3 bases lay in between. The CDR3 is 12 amino acids. CDR3 sequence: CSARDRNTEAFF. The CDR3 coding sequence is TGCAGTGCTAGAGATCGGAACACTGAAGCTTTCTTT.

This clonotype was seen at least ten times. This rearrangement joins TRBV20-1 to TRBJ2-7; 10 positions agree with TRBD1. The CDR3 has 13 amino acids. After removal of 5 bases from V and 3 bases from J, the junction contained 4 bases not matched to a gene. Germline V gene sequence: CDR1 DFQATT, CDR2 SNEGSKA (reference sequence). The CDR3 DNA sequence: TGCAGTGCTGTCCGGGACAGGGGCTACGAGCAGTACTTC. It is translated as CSAVRDRGYEQYF.

Ten or more counts support this clonotype. V usage is TRBV7-2 and J usage is TRBJ2-7, with 8 nucleotides matching TRBD1. This CDR3 is 18 amino acids long. Germline CDR1 SGHTA, CDR2 FQGNSA. The V gene end was trimmed by 1 base and the J gene end by 4 bases; junction bases not matched to a gene: 15. In DNA form, the CDR3 reads TGTGCCAGCAGCTTAGGGTTCGTGAGGACAGGGCTTGTTTACGAGCAGTACTTC. The encoded protein is CASSLGFVRTGLVYEQYF. Filled out from reference TRBV7-2 and TRBJ2-7, the complete variable domain reads GAGVSQSPSNKVTEKGKDVELRCDPISGHTALYWYRQSLGQGLEFLIYFQGNSAPDKSGLPSDRFSAERTGGSVSTLTIQRTQQEDSAVYLCASSLGFVRTGLVYEQYFGPGTRLTVT.

This clonotype was seen at least ten times. The chain couples TRBV6-2 or TRBV6-3 to TRBJ2-7; tentative D call: TRBD1 (6 bases). Trimming took off 6 bases at V and 5 bases at J, with 26 bases between the two ends. The length of the CDR3 is 17 residues. CDR1 is MNHEY and CDR2 is SVGEGT in the germline V gene. The CDR3 region has the DNA TGTGCCAGCAGCTCGTATAGGACAGTCAGAAGGCAAGACGAGCAGTACTTC. The encoded protein is CASSSYRTVRRQDEQYF.

This clonotype was seen at least ten times. This rearrangement joins TRBV9 to TRBJ1-1, with a possible D match to TRBD1 (5 bases). The CDR3 runs 17 residues. V was trimmed by 0 bases and J by 1 base, leaving 16 bases between them. Per the germline V gene, CDR1 is SGDLS and CDR2 is YYNGEE. Written as DNA, the CDR3 is TGTGCCAGCAGCGTAGGGCTGCAGGGATGGGAGAACACTGAAGCTTTCTTT. It encodes CASSVGLQGWENTEAFF.

This clonotype was picked up many times. The chain links TRBV20-1 to TRBJ2-1; 14 positions agree with TRBD2. The V gene's germline CDR1 is DFQATT and CDR2 SNEGSKA (reference sequence). V was clipped by 8 bases and J by 7 bases; unmatched bases: 13. The length of the CDR3 is 16 residues. CDR3 DNA sequence: TGCAGTACGGGACTAGCGGGGGTTCCCCCTCGGAATGAGCAGTTCTTC. As protein: CSTGLAGVPPRNEQFF.

This clonotype was counted ten times or more. The chain uses TRBV7-9 and TRBJ2-3, with TRBD2 identical over 15 bases. V was clipped by 4 bases and J by 4 bases; unmatched bases: 6. CDR1 is SEHNR, CDR2 FQNEAQ, per germline (reference sequence). The CDR3 extends over 17 amino acids. For the CDR3, the DNA is TGTGCCAGCAGCTCGACGGGACTAGCGGGAGGAGCAGATACGCAGTATTTT. This encodes CASSSTGLAGGADTQYF. Combining the CDR3 with reference TRBV7-9 and TRBJ2-3 gives the whole variable domain DTGVSQNPRHKITKRGQNVTFRCDPISEHNRLYWYRQTLGQGPEFLTYFQNEAQLEKSRLLSDRFSAERPKGSFSTLEIQRTEQGDSAMYLCASSSTGLAGGADTQYFGPGTRLTVL.

In its sample, this clonotype was seen many times. The chain employs TRBV13 and TRBJ2-1; 9 positions match TRBD1. Germline CDR1 is PRHDT and CDR2 is FYEKMQ (reference sequence). The CDR3 spans 16 residues. Germline trimming cut 5 bases from V and 12 bases from J; bases unmatched to any gene: 17. DNA for the CDR3: TGTGCCAGCAGCCCCAGGGACAGGGACTCCCATAAGGGGCAGTTCTTC. Amino acid sequence: CASSPRDRDSHKGQFF.

In this sample, this clonotype turned up many times. The chain employs TRBV9 and TRBJ1-1; 10 positions match TRBD1. The germline V gene encodes CDR1 SGDLS and CDR2 YYNGEE. The CDR3 has 14 residues. V trimming: 4 bases; J trimming: 3 bases; junction bases outside the gene matches: 3. CDR3 in amino acids: CASSPGTGDTEAFF. CDR3 bases: TGTGCCAGCAGCCCAGGGACAGGGGACACTGAAGCTTTCTTT.

Ten or more counts support this clonotype. The CDR3, as DNA: TGTGCCACCAGCCCTGGGGTCGGGGCGGGGGAAGAGACCCAGTACTTC. Protein product: CATSPGVGAGEETQYF. The chain links TRBV15 to TRBJ2-5; 7 nucleotides align to TRBD2. The V segment lost 5 bases and the J segment 3 bases; nucleotides outside the gene matches: 12. The CDR3 runs to 16 residues. The germline gives CDR1 LNHNV, CDR2 YYDKDF (reference sequence). Using reference TRBV15 and TRBJ2-5 for the parts outside the CDR3, the full variable domain is DAMVIQNPRYQVTQFGKPVTLSCSQTLNHNVMYWYQQKSSQAPKLLFHYYDKDFNNEADTPDNFQSRRPNTSFCFLDIRSPGLGDTAMYLCATSPGVGAGEETQYFGPGTRLLVL.

The V call is TRBV12-3 or TRBV12-4, the J call TRBJ2-5; TRBD2 is a possible D gene (5 bases). This CDR3 comprises 13 residues. The V and J ends lost 4 bases and 2 bases respectively, with 8 bases between them. The CDR3 nucleotides read TGTGCCAGCAGTTCGGGGAGACAAGAGACCCAGTACTTC. As protein: CASSSGRQETQYF.

This clonotype has ten or more counts. The V gene is TRBV7-8, the J gene TRBJ1-1; D not certain. CDR1 SGHVS and CDR2 FQNEAQ come from the germline V gene. V gave up 4 bases and J gave up 6 bases, with 12 bases separating them. The length of the CDR3 is 13 residues. The CDR3 protein is CASSSSLEAEAFF. The CDR3 nucleotides are TGTGCCAGCAGCTCTAGCCTAGAGGCTGAAGCTTTCTTT.

This clonotype has ten or more counts. The rearrangement joins TRBV6-1 to TRBJ2-3; D is ambiguous. V gave up 5 bases and J gave up 0 bases, with 6 bases separating them. Germline CDR1 and CDR2: MNHNS and SASEGT. CDR3 length equals 13 residues. CDR3 nucleotides: TGTGCCAGCAGTCCTGACAGCACAGATACGCAGTATTTT. As protein: CASSPDSTDTQYF.